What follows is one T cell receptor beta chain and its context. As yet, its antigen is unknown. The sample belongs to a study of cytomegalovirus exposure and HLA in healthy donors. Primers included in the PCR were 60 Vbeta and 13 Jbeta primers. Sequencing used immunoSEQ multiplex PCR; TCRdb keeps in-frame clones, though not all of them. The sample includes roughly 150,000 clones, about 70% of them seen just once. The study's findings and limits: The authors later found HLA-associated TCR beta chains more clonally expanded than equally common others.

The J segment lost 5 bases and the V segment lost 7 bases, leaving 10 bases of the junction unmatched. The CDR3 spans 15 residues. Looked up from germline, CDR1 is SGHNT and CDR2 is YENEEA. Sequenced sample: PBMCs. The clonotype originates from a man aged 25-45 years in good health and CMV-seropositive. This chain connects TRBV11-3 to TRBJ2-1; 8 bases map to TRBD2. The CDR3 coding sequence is TGTGCCAGCACCTGGGGAGCGGGAGTCAACAATGAGCAGTTCTTC. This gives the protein CASTWGAGVNNEQFF.